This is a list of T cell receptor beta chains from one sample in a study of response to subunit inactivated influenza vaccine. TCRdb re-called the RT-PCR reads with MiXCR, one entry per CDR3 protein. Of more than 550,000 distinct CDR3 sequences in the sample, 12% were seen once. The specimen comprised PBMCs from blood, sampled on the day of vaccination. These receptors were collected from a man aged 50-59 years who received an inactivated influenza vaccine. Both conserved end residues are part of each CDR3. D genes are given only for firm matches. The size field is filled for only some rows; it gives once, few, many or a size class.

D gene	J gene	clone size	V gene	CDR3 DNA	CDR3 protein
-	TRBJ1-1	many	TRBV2	TGTGCCAGCAGTCGGACAGCGAACACTGAAGCTTTCTTT	CASSRTANTEAFF
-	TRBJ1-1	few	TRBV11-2	TGTGCCAGCAGCTTAGTCGGCAGGGCTAGTCAATACACTGAAGCTTTCTTT	CASSLVGRASQYTEAFF
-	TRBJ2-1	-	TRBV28	TGTGCCAGCAGTTTATCCACGGGCGAGGAGGGCGGCGACAATGAGCAGTTCTTC	CASSLSTGEEGGDNEQFF
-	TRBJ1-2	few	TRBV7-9	TGTGCCAGCAGCGAGAGTGGTTCCGGACACTATGGCTACACCTTC	CASSESGSGHYGYTF
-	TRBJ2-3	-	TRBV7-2	TGTGCCAGCAGCTCAAAGGGATGGGACACTGGCACAGATACGCAGTATTTT	CASSSKGWDTGTDTQYF
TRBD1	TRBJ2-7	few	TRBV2	TGTGCCAGCGGACGACAGGGGCCCTACGAGCAGTACTTC	CASGRQGPYEQYF
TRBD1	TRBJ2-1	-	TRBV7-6	TGTGCCAGCAGCCCCCGGGTGGACAGGGGGTTCTACAATGAGCAGTTCTTC	CASSPRVDRGFYNEQFF
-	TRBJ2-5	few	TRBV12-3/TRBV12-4	TGTGCCAGCAGTTTTTCGGCCAGACAAGAGACCCAGTACTTC	CASSFSARQETQYF
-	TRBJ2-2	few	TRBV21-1	TGTGCCAGCAGCAAGGGCTTGAGTGGCTCCGGGGAGCTGTTTTTT	CASSKGLSGSGELFF
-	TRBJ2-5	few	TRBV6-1	TGTGCCAGCAACGGGGTCCCAGAGACCCAGTACTTC	CASNGVPETQYF
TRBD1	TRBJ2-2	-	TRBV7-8	TGTGCCAGCAGCTCCAGGGGGCCAGGATGGTCCGGGGAGCTGTTTTTT	CASSSRGPGWSGELFF
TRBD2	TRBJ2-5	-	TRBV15	TGTGCCACCAGCACTTTAGCGGGGTCAAGGGAGACCCAGTACTTC	CATSTLAGSRETQYF
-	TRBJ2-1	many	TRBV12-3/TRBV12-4	TGTGCCAGCAGTCCCACAGGGGGGGGGTACAATGAGCAGTTCTTC	CASSPTGGGYNEQFF
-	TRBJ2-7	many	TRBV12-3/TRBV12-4	TGTGCCAGCAGTTTAGGGGCCTCCTACGAGCAGTACTTC	CASSLGASYEQYF
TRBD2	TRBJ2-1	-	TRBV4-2	TGTGCCAGCAGCCAAAATAGAAGCGGGGGGTGGTATGAGCAGTTCTTC	CASSQNRSGGWYEQFF
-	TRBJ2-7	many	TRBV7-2	TGTGCCAGCAGCTTAGCGCTCACCCAGGGGACCTACGAGCAGTACTTC	CASSLALTQGTYEQYF
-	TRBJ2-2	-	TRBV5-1	TGCGCCAGCAGCCCCAACCGGGACATCACCGGGGAGCTGTTTTTT	CASSPNRDITGELFF
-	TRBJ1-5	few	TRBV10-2	TGCGCCAGCAGTGACCCTTCGGGACAGCCCCAGCATTTT	CASSDPSGQPQHF
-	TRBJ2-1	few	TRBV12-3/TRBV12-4	TGTGCCAGCAGCTATGACCCGGGACGCGAGCAGTTCTTC	CASSYDPGREQFF
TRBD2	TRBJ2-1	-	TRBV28	TGTGCCAGCACTAGCGGGGGGGATTACAATGAGCAGTTCTTC	CASTSGGDYNEQFF
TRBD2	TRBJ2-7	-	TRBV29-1	TGCAGCGTTGTCGCTAGCGGGAGGGCCAGGTCCTACGAGCAGTACTTC	CSVVASGRARSYEQYF
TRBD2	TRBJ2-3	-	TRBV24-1	TGTGCCACCAGTGATCCCGGGACTAGCGGGGGCACAGATACGCAGTATTTT	CATSDPGTSGGTDTQYF
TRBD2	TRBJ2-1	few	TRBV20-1	TGCAGTGCTATCGTGCTAGCGGGAGGGCCAACCTACAATGAGCAGTTCTTC	CSAIVLAGGPTYNEQFF
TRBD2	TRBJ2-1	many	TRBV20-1	TGCAGTGCCGCCGGGACTAGCGGGAGTAAGCAGTTCTTC	CSAAGTSGSKQFF
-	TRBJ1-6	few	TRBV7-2	TGTGCCAGCAGCTTAAGGGGTTATAATTCACCCCTCCACTTT	CASSLRGYNSPLHF
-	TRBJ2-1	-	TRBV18	TGTGCCAGCTCACCGGACTCGACCGGTGAGCAGTTCTTC	CASSPDSTGEQFF
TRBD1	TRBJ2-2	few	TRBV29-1	TGCAGCGTGAAAACCGGGACAGGGGGAATCGCAGGGGAGCTGTTTTTT	CSVKTGTGGIAGELFF
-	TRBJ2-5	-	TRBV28	TGTGCCAGCAGACCCCGCTGGGGGGGGGCGGGGGAGACCCAGTACTTC	CASRPRWGGAGETQYF
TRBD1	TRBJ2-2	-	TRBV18	TGTGCCAGCTCAGTCACCGGGACAGGGGGCACCGGGGAGCTGTTTTTT	CASSVTGTGGTGELFF
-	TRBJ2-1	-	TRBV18	TGTGCCAGCTCACCTGGACCTTCCTCCTACAATGAGCAGTTCTTC	CASSPGPSSYNEQFF
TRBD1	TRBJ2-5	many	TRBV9	TGTGCCAGCAGCGTCGATCCAGGGGGCCGGGAGACCCAGTACTTC	CASSVDPGGRETQYF
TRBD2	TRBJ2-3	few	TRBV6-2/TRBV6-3	TGTGCCAGCAGTTACAGTGGGGGACTAGCGGGGACAGATACGCAGTATTTT	CASSYSGGLAGTDTQYF
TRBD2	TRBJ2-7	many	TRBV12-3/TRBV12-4	TGTGCCAGCAGTTTTGCGGGAGCCGGCGAGCAGTACTTC	CASSFAGAGEQYF
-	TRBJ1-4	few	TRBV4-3	TGCGCCAGCAGCCAAGGGGAGAGGGGCTCACTGTTTTTT	CASSQGERGSLFF
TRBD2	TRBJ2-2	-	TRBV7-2	TGTGCCAGCAGGCCCGGGGGGACCGCTATCACCGTGGAGCTGTTTTTT	CASRPGGTAITVELFF
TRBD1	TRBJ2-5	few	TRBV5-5	TGTGCCAGCAGTCGACATGGGATGGACAGGGGGGAGACCCAGTACTTC	CASSRHGMDRGETQYF
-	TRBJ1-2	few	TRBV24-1	TGTGCCACCAGTGACGGGGGGCGCGGCTATGGCTACACCTTC	CATSDGGRGYGYTF
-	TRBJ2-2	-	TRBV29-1	TGCAGCGCCAGGGATGGCGGGGAGCTGTTTTTT	CSARDGGELFF
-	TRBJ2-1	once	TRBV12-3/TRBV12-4	TGTGCCAGCAGTCAGACGCCACCCCCAGGGACGGAGTACAATGAGCAGTTCTTC	CASSQTPPPGTEYNEQFF
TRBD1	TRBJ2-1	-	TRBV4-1	TGCGCCAGCAGCCAAGAAGGGACAGGGCGCAATGAGCAGTTCTTC	CASSQEGTGRNEQFF
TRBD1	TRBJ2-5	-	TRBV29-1	TGCAGCGTTGCGTCAGGGGGTTACGAGACCCAGTACTTC	CSVASGGYETQYF
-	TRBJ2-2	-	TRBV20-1	TGCAGTGTTTTGGTAGCGAGGAACACCGGGGAGCTGTTTTTT	CSVLVARNTGELFF